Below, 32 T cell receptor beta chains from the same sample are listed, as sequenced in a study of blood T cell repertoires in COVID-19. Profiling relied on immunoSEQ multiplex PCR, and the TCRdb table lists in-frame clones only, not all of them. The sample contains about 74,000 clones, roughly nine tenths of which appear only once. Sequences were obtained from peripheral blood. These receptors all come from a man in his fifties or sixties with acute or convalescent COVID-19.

CDR3 residues: CASSPWTGQENTEAFF. CDR3 bases: TGCGCCAGCAGCCCATGGACAGGGCAGGAGAACACTGAAGCTTTCTTT. The rearrangement uses TRBV4-1 and TRBJ1-1; 8 nucleotides align to TRBD1. Per germline, CDR1 MGHRA and CDR2 YSYEKL. The V segment lost 4 bases and the J segment 1 base; nucleotides outside the gene matches: 8. The CDR3 runs 16 residues.

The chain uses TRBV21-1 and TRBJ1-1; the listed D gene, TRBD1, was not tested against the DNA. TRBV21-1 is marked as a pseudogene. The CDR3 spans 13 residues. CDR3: CASPGGLNTEAFF. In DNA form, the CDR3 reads TGTGCCAGCCCAGGGGGCCTGAACACTGAAGCTTTCTTT.

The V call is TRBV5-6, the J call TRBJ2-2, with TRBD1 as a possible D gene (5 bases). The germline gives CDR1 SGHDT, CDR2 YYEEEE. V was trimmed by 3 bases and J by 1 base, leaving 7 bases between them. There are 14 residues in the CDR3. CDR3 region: CASSWGQNTGELFF. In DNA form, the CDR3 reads TGTGCCAGCAGCTGGGGCCAGAACACCGGGGAGCTGTTTTTT.

CDR3 DNA: TGTGCCAGCAGTCAAGACGGGAGAGTGACCGGGGAGCTGTTTTTT. This gives the protein CASSQDGRVTGELFF. The chain combines TRBV27 with TRBJ2-2, with D possibly matching TRBD2 (6 bases). CDR1 MNHEY and CDR2 SMNVEV come from the germline V gene (reference sequence). Deletions cut 5 bases from V and 5 bases from J, with 15 bases between. The CDR3 runs 15 residues.

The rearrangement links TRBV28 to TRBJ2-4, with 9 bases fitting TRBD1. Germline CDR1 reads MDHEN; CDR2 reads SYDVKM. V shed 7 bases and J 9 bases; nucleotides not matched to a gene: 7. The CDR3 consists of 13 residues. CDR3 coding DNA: TGTGCCAGCACACTTGGACAGGGGCTCATTCAGTACTTC. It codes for CASTLGQGLIQYF.

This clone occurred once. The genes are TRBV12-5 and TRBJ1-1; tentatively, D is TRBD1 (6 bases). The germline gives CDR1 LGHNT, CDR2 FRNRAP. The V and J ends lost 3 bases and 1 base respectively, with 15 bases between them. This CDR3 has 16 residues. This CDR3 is CASGLAQGETNTEAFF. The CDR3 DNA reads TGTGCTAGTGGTTTAGCACAGGGTGAGACGAACACTGAAGCTTTCTTT.

CDR3 in DNA: TGCGCCAGCAGCTTCGGGCTAGCGGTGGATGAGCAGTTCTTC. It specifies CASSFGLAVDEQFF. The chain combines TRBV5-1 with TRBJ2-1, with 7 positions matching TRBD2. V gave up 2 bases and J gave up 8 bases; unmatched junction bases: 7. CDR1 is SGHRS and CDR2 is YFSETQ in the germline V gene. CDR3 size: 14 residues.

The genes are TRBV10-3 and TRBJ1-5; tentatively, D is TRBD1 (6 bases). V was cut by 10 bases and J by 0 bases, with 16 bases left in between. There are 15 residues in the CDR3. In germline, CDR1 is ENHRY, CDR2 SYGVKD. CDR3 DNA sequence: TGTGCCACCCACCAGGGGATCGATAGCAATCAGCCCCAGCATTTT. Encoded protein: CATHQGIDSNQPQHF.

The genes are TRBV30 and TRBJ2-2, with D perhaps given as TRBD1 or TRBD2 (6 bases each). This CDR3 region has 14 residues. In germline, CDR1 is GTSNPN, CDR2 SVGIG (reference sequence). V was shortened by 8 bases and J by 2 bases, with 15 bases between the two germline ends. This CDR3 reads CAGTLAANTGELFF. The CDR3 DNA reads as TGTGCCGGGACATTAGCGGCCAACACCGGGGAGCTGTTTTTT.

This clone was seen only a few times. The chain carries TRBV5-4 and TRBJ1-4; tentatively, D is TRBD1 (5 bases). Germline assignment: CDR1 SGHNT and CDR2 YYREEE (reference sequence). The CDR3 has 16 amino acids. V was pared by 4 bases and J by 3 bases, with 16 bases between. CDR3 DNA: TGTGCCAGCAGCACCGGGGGGGGTCGGGCTAATGAAAAACTGTTTTTT. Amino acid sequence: CASSTGGGRANEKLFF. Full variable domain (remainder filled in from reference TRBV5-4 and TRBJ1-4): ETGVTQSPTHLIKTRGQQVTLRCSSQSGHNTVSWYQQALGQGPQFIFQYYREEENGRGNFPPRFSGLQFPNYSSELNVNALELDDSALYLCASSTGGGRANEKLFFGSGTQLSVL.

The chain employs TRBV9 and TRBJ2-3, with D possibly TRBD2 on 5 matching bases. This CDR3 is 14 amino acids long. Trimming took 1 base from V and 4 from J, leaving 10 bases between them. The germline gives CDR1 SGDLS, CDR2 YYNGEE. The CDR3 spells CASSVRGRADTQYF. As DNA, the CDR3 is TGTGCCAGCAGCGTAAGAGGGCGGGCAGATACGCAGTATTTT.

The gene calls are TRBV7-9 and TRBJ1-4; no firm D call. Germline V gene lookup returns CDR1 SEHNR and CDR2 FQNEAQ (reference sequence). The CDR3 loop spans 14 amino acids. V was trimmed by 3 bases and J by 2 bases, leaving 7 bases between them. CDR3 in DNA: TGTGCCAGCAGCTTTAGTCTCACTAATGAAAAACTGTTTTTT. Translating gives CASSFSLTNEKLFF. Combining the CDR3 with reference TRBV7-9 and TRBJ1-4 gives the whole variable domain DTGVSQNPRHKITKRGQNVTFRCDPISEHNRLYWYRQTLGQGPEFLTYFQNEAQLEKSRLLSDRFSAERPKGSFSTLEIQRTEQGDSAMYLCASSFSLTNEKLFFGSGTQLSVL.

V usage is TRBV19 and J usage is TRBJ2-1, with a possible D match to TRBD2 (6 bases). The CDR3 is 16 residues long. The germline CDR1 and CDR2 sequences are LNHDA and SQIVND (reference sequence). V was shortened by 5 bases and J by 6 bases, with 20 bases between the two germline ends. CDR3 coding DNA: TGTGCCAGTAGTCTCCAGACTAGACTGGGGGGCAATGAGCAGTTCTTC. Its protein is CASSLQTRLGGNEQFF. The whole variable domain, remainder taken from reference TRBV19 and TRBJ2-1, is DGGITQSPKYLFRKEGQNVTLSCEQNLNHDAMYWYRQDPGQGLRLIYYSQIVNDFQKGDIAEGYSVSREKKESFPLTVTSAQKNPTAFYLCASSLQTRLGGNEQFFGPGTRLTVL.

Here the CDR3 DNA reads TGTGCCAGCAGCCAAAGAGGGGGATCGAACACCGGGGAGCTGTTTTTT. This codes for CASSQRGGSNTGELFF. The chain is built from TRBV7-2 and TRBJ2-2, with D possibly TRBD1 on 6 matching bases. The CDR3 sequence is 16 residues long. Germline V CDR1 and CDR2: SGHTA, FQGNSA. Deletions cut 5 bases from V and 0 bases from J, with 13 bases between.

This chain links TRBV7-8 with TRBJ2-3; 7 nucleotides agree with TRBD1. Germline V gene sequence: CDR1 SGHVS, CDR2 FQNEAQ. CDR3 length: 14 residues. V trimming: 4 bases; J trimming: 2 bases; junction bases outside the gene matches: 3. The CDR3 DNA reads TGTGCCAGCAGCTCCGGGACAGACACAGATACGCAGTATTTT. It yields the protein CASSSGTDTDTQYF. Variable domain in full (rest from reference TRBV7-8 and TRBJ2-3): GAGVSQSPRYKVAKRGQDVALRCDPISGHVSLFWYQQALGQGPEFLTYFQNEAQLDKSGLPSDRFFAERPEGSVSTLKIQRTQQEDSAVYLCASSSGTDTDTQYFGPGTRLTVL.

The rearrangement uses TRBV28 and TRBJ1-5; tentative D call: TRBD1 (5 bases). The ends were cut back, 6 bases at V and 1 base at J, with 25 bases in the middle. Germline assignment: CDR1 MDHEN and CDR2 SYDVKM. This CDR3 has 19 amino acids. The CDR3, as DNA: TGTGCCAGCAGCCCCTATTTCCTCAAGACGGCAGGGAGCAATCAGCCCCAGCATTTT. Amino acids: CASSPYFLKTAGSNQPQHF.

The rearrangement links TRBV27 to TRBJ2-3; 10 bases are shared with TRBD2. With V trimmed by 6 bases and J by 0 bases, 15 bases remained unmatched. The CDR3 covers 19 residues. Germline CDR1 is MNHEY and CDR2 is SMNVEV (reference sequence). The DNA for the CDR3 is TGTGCCAGCAGCCTAGGAGTAGCGGGAGGCACCACTAGCACAGATACGCAGTATTTT. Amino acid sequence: CASSLGVAGGTTSTDTQYF.

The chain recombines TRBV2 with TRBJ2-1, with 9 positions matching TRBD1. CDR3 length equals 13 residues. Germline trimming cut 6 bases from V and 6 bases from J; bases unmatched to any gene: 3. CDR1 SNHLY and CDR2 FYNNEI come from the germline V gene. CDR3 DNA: TGTGCCAGCAGGCTGGACAGGGGCAATGAGCAGTTCTTC. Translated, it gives CASRLDRGNEQFF.

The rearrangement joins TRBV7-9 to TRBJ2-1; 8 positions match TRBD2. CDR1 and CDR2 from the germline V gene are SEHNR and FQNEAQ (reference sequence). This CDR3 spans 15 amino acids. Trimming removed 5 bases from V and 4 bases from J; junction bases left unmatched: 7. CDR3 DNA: TGTGCCAGCAGCCCCGGGTTAGCGGGGTACAATGAGCAGTTCTTC. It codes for CASSPGLAGYNEQFF. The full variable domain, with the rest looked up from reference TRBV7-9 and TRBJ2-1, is DTGVSQNPRHKITKRGQNVTFRCDPISEHNRLYWYRQTLGQGPEFLTYFQNEAQLEKSRLLSDRFSAERPKGSFSTLEIQRTEQGDSAMYLCASSPGLAGYNEQFFGPGTRLTVL.

CDR3 in DNA: TGTGCCAGCAGTTTAGCCCCGGCAGGGTCGGCTTCACCCCTCCACTTT. Its protein product is CASSLAPAGSASPLHF. The chain joins TRBV28 to TRBJ1-6; D is perhaps TRBD1 (5 bases). The germline V gene has CDR1 MDHEN and CDR2 SYDVKM. The V end lost 2 bases, the J end lost 9 bases, and 17 bases lay between the germline ends. The CDR3 is 16 amino acids.

CDR3 DNA sequence: TGCGCCAGCAGTAATAATGAAGGGAGAATTTCACCCCTCCACTTT. Translating it yields CASSNNEGRISPLHF. The V gene is TRBV4-1, the J gene TRBJ1-6; D unresolved. Germline CDR1 MGHRA, CDR2 YSYEKL. Trimming stripped 6 bases from V and 9 bases from J, with 18 bases between. CDR3 length equals 15 residues.

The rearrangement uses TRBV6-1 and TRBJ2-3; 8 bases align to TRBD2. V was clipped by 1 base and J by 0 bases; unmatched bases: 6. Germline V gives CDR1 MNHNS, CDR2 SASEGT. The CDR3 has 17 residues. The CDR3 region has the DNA TGTGCCAGCAGTGAAGACCTTAGCGGGATTAGCACAGATACGCAGTATTTT. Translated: CASSEDLSGISTDTQYF.

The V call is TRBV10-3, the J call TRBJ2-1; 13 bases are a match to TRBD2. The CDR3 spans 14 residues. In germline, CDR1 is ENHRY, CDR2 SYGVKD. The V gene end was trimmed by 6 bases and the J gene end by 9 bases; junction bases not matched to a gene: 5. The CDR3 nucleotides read TGTGCCATCAGAACGGGACTAGCGGGACTTGAGCAGTTCTTC. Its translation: CAIRTGLAGLEQFF.

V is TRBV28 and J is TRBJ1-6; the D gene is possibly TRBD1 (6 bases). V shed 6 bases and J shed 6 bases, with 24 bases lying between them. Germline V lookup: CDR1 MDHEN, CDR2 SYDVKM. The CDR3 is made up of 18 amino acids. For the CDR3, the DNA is TGTGCCAGCAGCCACGAACCAACAGGGTTACTAAGTAATTCACCCCTCCACTTT. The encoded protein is CASSHEPTGLLSNSPLHF.

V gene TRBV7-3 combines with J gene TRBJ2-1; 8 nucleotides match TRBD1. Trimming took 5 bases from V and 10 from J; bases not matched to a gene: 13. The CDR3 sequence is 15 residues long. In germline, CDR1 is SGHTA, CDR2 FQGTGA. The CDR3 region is CASSPRGQGVGEQFF. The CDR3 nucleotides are TGTGCCAGCAGCCCCAGGGGGCAGGGGGTAGGCGAGCAGTTCTTC.

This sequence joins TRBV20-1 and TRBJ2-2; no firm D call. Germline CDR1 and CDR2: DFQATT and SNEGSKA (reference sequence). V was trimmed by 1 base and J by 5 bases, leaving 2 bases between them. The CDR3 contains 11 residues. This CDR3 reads CSARATGELFF. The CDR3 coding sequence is TGCAGTGCTAGAGCGACCGGGGAGCTGTTTTTT.

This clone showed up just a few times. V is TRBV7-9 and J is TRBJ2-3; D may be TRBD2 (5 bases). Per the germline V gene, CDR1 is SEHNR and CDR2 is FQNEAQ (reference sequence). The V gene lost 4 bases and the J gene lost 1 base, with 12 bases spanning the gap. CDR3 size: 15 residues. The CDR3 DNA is TGTGCCAGCAGCTCGGCTCGGGGAGGCACAGATACGCAGTATTTT. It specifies CASSSARGGTDTQYF.

Here the CDR3 DNA reads TGTGCCAGCAGCACACAGGGTCCTGAAGCTTTCTTT. Its protein product is CASSTQGPEAFF. This chain connects TRBV7-9 to TRBJ1-1; D is possibly TRBD1 (6 bases). V was cut by 5 bases and J by 6 bases, with 10 bases left in between. Germline CDR1 SEHNR, CDR2 FQNEAQ (reference sequence). The CDR3 extends over 12 amino acids.

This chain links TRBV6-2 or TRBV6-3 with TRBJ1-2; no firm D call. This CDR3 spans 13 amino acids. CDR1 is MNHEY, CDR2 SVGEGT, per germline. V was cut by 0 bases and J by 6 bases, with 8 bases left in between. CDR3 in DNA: TGTGCCAGCAGTTACTCAACGAGGGATGGCTACACCTTC. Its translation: CASSYSTRDGYTF.

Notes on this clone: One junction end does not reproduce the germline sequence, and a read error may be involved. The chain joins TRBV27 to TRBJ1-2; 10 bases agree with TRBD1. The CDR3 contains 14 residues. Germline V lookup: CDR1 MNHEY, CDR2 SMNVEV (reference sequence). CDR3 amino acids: CVSSLRDRGWGYTF. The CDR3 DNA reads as TGTGTCAGCAGTTTACGGGACAGGGGTTGGGGCTACACCTTC.

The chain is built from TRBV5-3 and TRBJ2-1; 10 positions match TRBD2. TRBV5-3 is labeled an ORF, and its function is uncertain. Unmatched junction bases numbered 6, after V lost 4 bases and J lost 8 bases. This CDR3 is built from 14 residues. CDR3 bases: TGTGCCAGAAGCAGGCTAGCGGGGGTTTATGAGCAGTTCTTC. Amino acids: CARSRLAGVYEQFF.

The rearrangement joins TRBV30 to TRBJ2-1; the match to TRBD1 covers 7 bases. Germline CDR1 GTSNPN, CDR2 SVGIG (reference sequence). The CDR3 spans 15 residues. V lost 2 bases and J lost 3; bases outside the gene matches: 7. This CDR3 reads CAWSPRDRDYNEQFF. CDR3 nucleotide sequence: TGTGCCTGGAGTCCTCGGGACAGAGACTACAATGAGCAGTTCTTC.